The rows below give T cell receptor beta chains drawn from one sample of a study of regulatory T cells in long-lasting Graves disease. Via MiXCR, TCRdb re-called the multiplex PCR reads, giving one row per CDR3 protein. The sample includes about 430,000 distinct CDR3 sequences, over 20% of them seen just once. The sample consisted of peripheral blood mononuclear cells (PBMCs), taken when the disease was refractory, from a patient treated with antithyroid drugs. Source of these receptors: a female donor with Graves disease. Both conserved end residues are part of each CDR3. D genes are given only for firm matches. Clone sizes are given selectively: once, few, many, or a class where the clone is expanded.

D gene	V gene	clone size	J gene	CDR3 protein	CDR3 DNA
NA	TRBV6-2/TRBV6-3	NA	TRBJ2-1	CGSSFSPPAANEQFF	TGTGGCAGCAGTTTCTCTCCTCCGGCGGCAAATGAGCAGTTCTTC
NA	TRBV28	many	TRBJ1-1	CASSFGVGGDTEAFF	TGTGCCAGCAGTTTTGGGGTCGGAGGGGACACTGAAGCTTTCTTT
TRBD1	TRBV18	few	TRBJ2-7	CASSQGAPLYEQYF	TGTGCCAGCTCACAGGGGGCCCCCCTCTACGAGCAGTACTTC
NA	TRBV27	few	TRBJ1-2	CASRGWLSNYGYTF	TGTGCCAGCAGAGGGTGGCTCTCGAACTATGGCTACACCTTC
NA	TRBV29-1	few	TRBJ1-2	CSVEDARKPNYGYTF	TGCAGCGTTGAAGATGCCCGGAAGCCTAACTATGGCTACACCTTC
TRBD1	TRBV12-3/TRBV12-4	NA	TRBJ2-7	CASRAGTGKIYEQYF	TGTGCCAGCCGAGCCGGGACAGGGAAAATTTACGAGCAGTACTTC
NA	TRBV7-8	many	TRBJ2-7	CASSSRWPREQYF	TGTGCCAGCAGCTCACGGTGGCCTCGAGAGCAGTACTTC
NA	TRBV7-9	many	TRBJ2-7	CASSLAGDYEQYF	TGTGCCAGCAGCTTAGCGGGGGACTACGAGCAGTACTTC
TRBD1	TRBV5-5	NA	TRBJ1-2	CASSLNRGDDYGYTF	TGTGCCAGCAGCTTGAACAGGGGGGATGACTATGGCTACACCTTC
TRBD2	TRBV2	many	TRBJ2-2	CASRGLAGGPAGELFF	TGTGCCAGCCGGGGACTAGCGGGAGGGCCCGCCGGGGAGCTGTTTTTT
NA	TRBV28	many	TRBJ2-6	CASSTRGGSGANVLTF	TGTGCCAGCAGTACAAGGGGGGGGTCCGGGGCCAACGTCCTGACTTTC
TRBD2	TRBV7-2	few	TRBJ2-3	CASSLVTGGLADTQYF	TGTGCCAGCAGCTTAGTGACGGGAGGATTGGCAGATACGCAGTATTTT
TRBD1	TRBV7-9	NA	TRBJ1-5	CASSLSGGSSQPQHF	TGTGCCAGCAGCTTGTCAGGGGGGAGTAGTCAGCCCCAGCATTTT
NA	TRBV29-1	many	TRBJ2-2	CSAEGSGELFF	TGCAGCGCTGAGGGGTCCGGGGAGCTGTTTTTT
NA	TRBV2	many	TRBJ2-7	CASSRDTYEQYF	TGTGCCAGCAGTCGGGACACCTACGAGCAGTACTTC
TRBD2	TRBV6-1	many	TRBJ2-7	CASSRGTSGYEQYF	TGTGCCAGCAGTCGCGGGACTAGCGGATACGAGCAGTACTTC
NA	TRBV6-1	NA	TRBJ2-2	CAINTGELFF	TGTGCCATTAACACCGGGGAGCTGTTTTTT
NA	TRBV30	many	TRBJ2-4	CAWTDGNIQYF	TGTGCCTGGACCGACGGGAACATTCAGTACTTC
TRBD1	TRBV28	NA	TRBJ2-1	CASSGQQPGTGRAEQFF	TGTGCCAGCAGCGGACAACAACCCGGGACAGGGAGAGCTGAGCAGTTCTTC
NA	TRBV6-2/TRBV6-3	NA	TRBJ2-3	CASSERRFF	TGTGCCAGCAGTGAAAGGAGGTTTTTT
NA	TRBV6-5	NA	TRBJ1-6	CASSYGGGTYNSPLHF	TGTGCCAGCAGTTACGGCGGAGGGACCTATAATTCACCCCTCCACTTT
NA	TRBV7-9	once	TRBJ2-2	CASSLDALGTGELFF	TGTGCCAGCAGCTTGGACGCGCTAGGAACCGGGGAGCTGTTTTTT
NA	TRBV7-3	NA	TRBJ2-1	CASNNGGEQFF	TGTGCCAGCAATAATGGGGGTGAGCAGTTCTTC